This T cell receptor (beta chain) stems from a study of shared clonotypes between healthy human individuals. TCRdb's copy holds only in-frame clones and misses some; the assay was immunoSEQ multiplex PCR. The table has roughly 640,000 clones, around 67% seen once; the top ten hold approximately 1.6%. V was trimmed by 7 bases and J by 8 bases, leaving 12 bases between them. Germline CDR1 and CDR2: SQVTM and ANQGSEA. The CDR3 totals 11 residues. This clone was found many times. Its antigen is currently unknown. Donors comprised only Caucasian adults living in Nashville, Tennessee. Study outcomes and limitations: The study found lower generation probabilities in non-shared clonotypes than in those shared by all four donors. Incomplete sequencing of sorted subsets was indicated by rarefaction despite large depth.

The sequence came from a woman in her thirties in good health. This chain connects TRBV29-1 to TRBJ2-1; D is perhaps TRBD1 (5 bases). Source material: memory CD4+ T cells sorted from blood. Described subset: CD45RA-negative fraction. CDR3: CSAHRGHEQFF. CDR3 nucleotide sequence: TGCAGCGCCCATAGGGGCCATGAGCAGTTCTTC.